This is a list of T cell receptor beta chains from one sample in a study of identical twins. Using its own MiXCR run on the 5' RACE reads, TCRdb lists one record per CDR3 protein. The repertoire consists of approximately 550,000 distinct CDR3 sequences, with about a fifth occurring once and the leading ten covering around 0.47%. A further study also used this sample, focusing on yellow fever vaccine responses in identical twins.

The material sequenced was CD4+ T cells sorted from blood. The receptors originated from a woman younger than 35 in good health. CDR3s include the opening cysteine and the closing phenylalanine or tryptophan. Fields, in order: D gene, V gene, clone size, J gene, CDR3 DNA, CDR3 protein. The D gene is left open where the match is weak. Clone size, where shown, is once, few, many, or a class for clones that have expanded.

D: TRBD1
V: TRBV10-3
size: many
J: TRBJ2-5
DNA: TGTGCCATCGGGGACAGGGAGGGAGAGACCCAGTACTTC
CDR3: CAIGDREGETQYF

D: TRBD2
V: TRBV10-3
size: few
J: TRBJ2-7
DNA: TGTGCCACCTCGGGAGGAGGCGAGCAGTACTTC
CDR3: CATSGGGEQYF

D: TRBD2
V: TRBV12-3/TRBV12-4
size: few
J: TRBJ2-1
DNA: TGTGCCAGCAGTCAGGGACTAGGGTCGAACAATGAGCAGTTCTTC
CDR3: CASSQGLGSNNEQFF

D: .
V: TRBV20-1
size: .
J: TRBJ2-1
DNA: TGCAGTGCCCCAGGACAGTCCTCCTACAATGAGCAGTTCTTC
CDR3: CSAPGQSSYNEQFF

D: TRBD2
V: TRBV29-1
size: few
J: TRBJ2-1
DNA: TGCAGCGTTGAAGCCCCGACTAGCCAAATCTACAATGAGCAGTTCTTC
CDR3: CSVEAPTSQIYNEQFF

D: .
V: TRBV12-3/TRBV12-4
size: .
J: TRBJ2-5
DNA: TGTGCCAGCAGGCTCGGGGGAAGGCAAGAGACCCAGTACTTC
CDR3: CASRLGGRQETQYF

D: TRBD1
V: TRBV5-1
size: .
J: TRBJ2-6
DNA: TGCGCCAGCAGCCCGGGACAGGGGGCAGCTGGGGCCAACGTCCTGACTTTC
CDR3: CASSPGQGAAGANVLTF

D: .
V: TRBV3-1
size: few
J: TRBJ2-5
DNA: TGTGCCAGCAGCCAATTAGAAGAGACCCAGTACTTC
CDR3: CASSQLEETQYF

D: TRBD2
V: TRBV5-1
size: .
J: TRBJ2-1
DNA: TGCGCCAGCAGCTTGGTAGGGACTAGCGGGACCAATGAGCAGTTCTTC
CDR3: CASSLVGTSGTNEQFF

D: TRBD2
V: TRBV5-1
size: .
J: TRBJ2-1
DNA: TGCGCCAGCAGCGGACTAGACAACAATGAGCAGTTCTTC
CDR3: CASSGLDNNEQFF

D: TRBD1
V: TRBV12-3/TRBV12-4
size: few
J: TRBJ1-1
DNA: TGTGCCAGCAGTTATGGGACAGCGGGAACTGAAGCTTTCTTT
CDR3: CASSYGTAGTEAFF

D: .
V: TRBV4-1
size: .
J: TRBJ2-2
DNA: TGCGCCAGCAGCCGTTCTCCGATTTCCGGGGGACCGAACACCGGGGAGCTGTTTTTT
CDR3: CASSRSPISGGPNTGELFF

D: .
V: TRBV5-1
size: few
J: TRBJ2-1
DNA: TGCGCCAGCAGCTTGTCGACGACCTACAATGAGCAGTTCTTC
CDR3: CASSLSTTYNEQFF

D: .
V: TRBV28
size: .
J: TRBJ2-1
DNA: TGTGCCAGCAGTTTGTTACAGGGAGATTATGAGCAGTTCTTC
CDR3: CASSLLQGDYEQFF

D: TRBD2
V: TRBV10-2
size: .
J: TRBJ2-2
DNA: TGCGCCAGCTTACTAGCGGGAAAGAACACCGGGGAGCTGTTTTTT
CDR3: CASLLAGKNTGELFF

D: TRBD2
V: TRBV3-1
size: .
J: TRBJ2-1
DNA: TGTGCCAGCAGCCATTTGACTAGCGGGAGGGCCGTCGATGAGCAGTTCTTC
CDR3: CASSHLTSGRAVDEQFF

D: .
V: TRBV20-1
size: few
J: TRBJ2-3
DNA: TGCAGTGCTAAAGGTTCGGTTACGCAGTATTTT
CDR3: CSAKGSVTQYF

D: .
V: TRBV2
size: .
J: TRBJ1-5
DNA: TGTGCCAGCAGTGATGGGCAGGGGTCGGGGCCCAGCATTTTT
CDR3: CASSDGQGSGPSIF

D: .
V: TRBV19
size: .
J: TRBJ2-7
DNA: TGTGCCAGCCGCGGGGTCACCTACGAGCAGTACTTC
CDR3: CASRGVTYEQYF

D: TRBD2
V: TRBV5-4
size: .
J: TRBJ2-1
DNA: TGTGCCAGCAGCTTGGTTAGCGGGGGGGCCGGTGAGCAGTTCTTC
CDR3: CASSLVSGGAGEQFF

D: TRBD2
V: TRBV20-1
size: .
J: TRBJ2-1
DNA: TGCAGTGCCAGTACCCCCTTCCTACTAACGGGGGGACCTTCCACTTACAATGAGCAGTTCTTC
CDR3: CSASTPFLLTGGPSTYNEQFF

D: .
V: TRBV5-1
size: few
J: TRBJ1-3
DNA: TGCGCCAGCCGCGACTTCTCTGGAAACACCATATATTTT
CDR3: CASRDFSGNTIYF

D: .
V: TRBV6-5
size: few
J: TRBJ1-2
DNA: TGTGCCAGCAGTTACTCGATTGCAGCCGCCACCTATGGCTACACCTTC
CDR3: CASSYSIAAATYGYTF

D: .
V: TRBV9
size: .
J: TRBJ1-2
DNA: TGTGCCAGCAGCGTAGTGGGATCAGGGATACCAAACTATGGCTACACCTTC
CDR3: CASSVVGSGIPNYGYTF

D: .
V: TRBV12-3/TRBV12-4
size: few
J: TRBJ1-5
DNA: TGTGCCAGCAGGGTTGGGGGGAATGGGCAGCCCCAGCATTTT
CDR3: CASRVGGNGQPQHF

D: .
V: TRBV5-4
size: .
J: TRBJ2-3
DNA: TGTGCCAGCAGCCCAGCGGCGGGGGCCGGGACAGATACGCAGTATTTT
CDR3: CASSPAAGAGTDTQYF

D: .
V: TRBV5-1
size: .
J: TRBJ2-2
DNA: TGCGCCAGCAGTCGAGGTTGGGGGTCGGCGGTCGGGGAGCTGTTTTTT
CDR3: CASSRGWGSAVGELFF

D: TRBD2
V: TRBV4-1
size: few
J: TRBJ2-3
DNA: TGCGCCAGCAGCCAACCAGCGGGGGGCACAGATACGCAGTATTTT
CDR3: CASSQPAGGTDTQYF

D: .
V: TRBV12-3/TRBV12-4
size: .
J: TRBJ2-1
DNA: TGTGCCAGCAGTCTCGGACCTAGGTCCCCCTCCAATGAGCAGTTCTTC
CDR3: CASSLGPRSPSNEQFF

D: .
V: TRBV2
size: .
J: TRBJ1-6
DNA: TGTGCCAGCAGTGAAGAGGGGGACCGGAATTCACCCCTCCACTTT
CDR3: CASSEEGDRNSPLHF

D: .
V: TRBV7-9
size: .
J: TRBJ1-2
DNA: TGTGCCAGCAGCTTAGCGGGGGTTGAGATCTATGGCTACACCTTC
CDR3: CASSLAGVEIYGYTF

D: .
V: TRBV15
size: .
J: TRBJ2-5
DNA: TGTGCCACCAGCAGAGCCCCCCGCTATCAAGAGACCCAGTACTTC
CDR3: CATSRAPRYQETQYF

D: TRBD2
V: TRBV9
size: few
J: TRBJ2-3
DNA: TGTGCCAGCAGCGAAACTAGCGGCACAGATACGCAGTATTTT
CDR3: CASSETSGTDTQYF

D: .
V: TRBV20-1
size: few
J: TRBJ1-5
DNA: TGCAGTGCTAGTAGGCAGGGCAATCAGCCCCAGCATTTT
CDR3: CSASRQGNQPQHF

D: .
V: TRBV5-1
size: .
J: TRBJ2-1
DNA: TGCGCCAGCAGCTTGTATACGGGGCCTAGCAATGAGCAGTTCTTC
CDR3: CASSLYTGPSNEQFF

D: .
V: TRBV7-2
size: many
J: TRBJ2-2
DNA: TGTGCCAGCAGCCCCCCGGCCGGGGAGCTGTTTTTT
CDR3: CASSPPAGELFF

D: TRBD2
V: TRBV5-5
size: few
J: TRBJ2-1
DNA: TGTGCCAGCAGCTTGACTAGCGGGGGTGGTGAGCAGTTCTTC
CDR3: CASSLTSGGGEQFF

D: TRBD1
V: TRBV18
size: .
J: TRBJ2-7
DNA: TGTGCCAGCGCCACAGGGGTGGGGACCTACGAGCAGTACTTC
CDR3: CASATGVGTYEQYF

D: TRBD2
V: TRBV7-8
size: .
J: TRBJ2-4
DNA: TGTGCCAGCAGCTCTCTAAGTGAGCGGGGGGCCCGGCTGGCCAAAAACATTCAGTACTTC
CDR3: CASSSLSERGARLAKNIQYF

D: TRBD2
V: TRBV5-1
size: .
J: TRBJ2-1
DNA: TGCGCCAGCGTACTAGCGGGGGACCTATTCCTACGGCATGAGCAGTTCTTC
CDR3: CASVLAGDLFLRHEQFF

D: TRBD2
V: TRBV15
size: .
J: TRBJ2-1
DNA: TGTGCCACCGGGGTCCCGGGATGGGCGGGACTAGCGGGCAAAAGGGAGCAGTTCTTC
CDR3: CATGVPGWAGLAGKREQFF

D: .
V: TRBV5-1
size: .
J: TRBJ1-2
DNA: TGCGCCAGCTCACCCTTCAAGGACGGGAGTGGCTACACCTTC
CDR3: CASSPFKDGSGYTF

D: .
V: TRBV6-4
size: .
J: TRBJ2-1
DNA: TGTGCCAGCAGTGACAGTCTGGGAGAGCAGTTCTTC
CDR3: CASSDSLGEQFF

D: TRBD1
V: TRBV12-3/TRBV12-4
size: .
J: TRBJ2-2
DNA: TGTGCCAGCAGGGCCCAGGGGGCCGGGGAGCTGTTTTTT
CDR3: CASRAQGAGELFF

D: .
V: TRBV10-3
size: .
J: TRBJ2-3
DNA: TGTGCCATCAGTGACCGACCCGTTGATACGCAGTATTTT
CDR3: CAISDRPVDTQYF

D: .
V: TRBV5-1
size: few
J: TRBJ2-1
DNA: TGCGCCAGCAGCTTGGCCAGTTTAGACCACCGGCAGTTCTTC
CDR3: CASSLASLDHRQFF

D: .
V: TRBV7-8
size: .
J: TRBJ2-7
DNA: TGTGCCAGCAGCTTAAGGTTCTGGAGGGAAGGGGGCTACGAGCAGTACTTC
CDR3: CASSLRFWREGGYEQYF

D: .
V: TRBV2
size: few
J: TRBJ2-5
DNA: TGTGCCATCCGAGAGACCCAGTACTTC
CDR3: CAIRETQYF

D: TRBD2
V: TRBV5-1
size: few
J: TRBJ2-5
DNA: TGCGCCAGCATGGTAGCGGGAGGGAACCAAGAGACCCAGTACTTC
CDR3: CASMVAGGNQETQYF

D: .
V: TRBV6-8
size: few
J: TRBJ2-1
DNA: TGTGCCGGCGGACCGATCAAAGATCACATTAACAATGAGCAGTTCTTC
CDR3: CAGGPIKDHINNEQFF

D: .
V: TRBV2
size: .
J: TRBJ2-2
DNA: TGTGCCAGCAGTGCAGAGGTTTTCGGGGAGCTGTTTTTT
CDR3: CASSAEVFGELFF

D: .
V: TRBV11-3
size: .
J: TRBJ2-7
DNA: TGTGCCAGCAGCTACGGGACACCCTACTCCTACGAGCAGTACTTC
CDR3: CASSYGTPYSYEQYF

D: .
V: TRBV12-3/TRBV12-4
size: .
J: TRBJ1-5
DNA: TGTGCCAGCACCCTGGGAGGGGGCAATCAGCCCCAGCATTTT
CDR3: CASTLGGGNQPQHF

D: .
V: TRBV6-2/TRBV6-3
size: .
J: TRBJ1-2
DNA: TGTGCCAGCAGTTACGTTCGGGGCTACACCTTC
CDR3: CASSYVRGYTF

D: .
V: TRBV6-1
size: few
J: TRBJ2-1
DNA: TGTGCCAGCAGTGGGACCAGAGCTTCCAAAGAGCAGTTCTTC
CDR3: CASSGTRASKEQFF

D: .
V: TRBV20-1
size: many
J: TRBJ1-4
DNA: TGCAGTGCTAGGCCTGGGAGTCCTAATGAAAAACTGTTTTTT
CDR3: CSARPGSPNEKLFF

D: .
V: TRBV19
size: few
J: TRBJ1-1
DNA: TGTGCCAGTAGTATTAGAGGGGCGGACACTGAAGCTTTCTTT
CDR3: CASSIRGADTEAFF